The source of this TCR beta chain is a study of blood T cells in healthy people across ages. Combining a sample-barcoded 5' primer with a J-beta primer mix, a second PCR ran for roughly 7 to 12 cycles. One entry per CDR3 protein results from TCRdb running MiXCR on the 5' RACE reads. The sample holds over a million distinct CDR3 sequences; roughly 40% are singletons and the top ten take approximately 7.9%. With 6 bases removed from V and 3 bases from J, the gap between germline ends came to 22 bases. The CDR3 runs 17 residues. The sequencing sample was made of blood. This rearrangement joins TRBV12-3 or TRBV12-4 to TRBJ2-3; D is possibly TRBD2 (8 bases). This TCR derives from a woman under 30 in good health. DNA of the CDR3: TGTGCCAGCAGCTCACGGAGGGGGCGGGGGGCGACAGATACGCAGTATTTT. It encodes CASSSRRGRGATDTQYF.